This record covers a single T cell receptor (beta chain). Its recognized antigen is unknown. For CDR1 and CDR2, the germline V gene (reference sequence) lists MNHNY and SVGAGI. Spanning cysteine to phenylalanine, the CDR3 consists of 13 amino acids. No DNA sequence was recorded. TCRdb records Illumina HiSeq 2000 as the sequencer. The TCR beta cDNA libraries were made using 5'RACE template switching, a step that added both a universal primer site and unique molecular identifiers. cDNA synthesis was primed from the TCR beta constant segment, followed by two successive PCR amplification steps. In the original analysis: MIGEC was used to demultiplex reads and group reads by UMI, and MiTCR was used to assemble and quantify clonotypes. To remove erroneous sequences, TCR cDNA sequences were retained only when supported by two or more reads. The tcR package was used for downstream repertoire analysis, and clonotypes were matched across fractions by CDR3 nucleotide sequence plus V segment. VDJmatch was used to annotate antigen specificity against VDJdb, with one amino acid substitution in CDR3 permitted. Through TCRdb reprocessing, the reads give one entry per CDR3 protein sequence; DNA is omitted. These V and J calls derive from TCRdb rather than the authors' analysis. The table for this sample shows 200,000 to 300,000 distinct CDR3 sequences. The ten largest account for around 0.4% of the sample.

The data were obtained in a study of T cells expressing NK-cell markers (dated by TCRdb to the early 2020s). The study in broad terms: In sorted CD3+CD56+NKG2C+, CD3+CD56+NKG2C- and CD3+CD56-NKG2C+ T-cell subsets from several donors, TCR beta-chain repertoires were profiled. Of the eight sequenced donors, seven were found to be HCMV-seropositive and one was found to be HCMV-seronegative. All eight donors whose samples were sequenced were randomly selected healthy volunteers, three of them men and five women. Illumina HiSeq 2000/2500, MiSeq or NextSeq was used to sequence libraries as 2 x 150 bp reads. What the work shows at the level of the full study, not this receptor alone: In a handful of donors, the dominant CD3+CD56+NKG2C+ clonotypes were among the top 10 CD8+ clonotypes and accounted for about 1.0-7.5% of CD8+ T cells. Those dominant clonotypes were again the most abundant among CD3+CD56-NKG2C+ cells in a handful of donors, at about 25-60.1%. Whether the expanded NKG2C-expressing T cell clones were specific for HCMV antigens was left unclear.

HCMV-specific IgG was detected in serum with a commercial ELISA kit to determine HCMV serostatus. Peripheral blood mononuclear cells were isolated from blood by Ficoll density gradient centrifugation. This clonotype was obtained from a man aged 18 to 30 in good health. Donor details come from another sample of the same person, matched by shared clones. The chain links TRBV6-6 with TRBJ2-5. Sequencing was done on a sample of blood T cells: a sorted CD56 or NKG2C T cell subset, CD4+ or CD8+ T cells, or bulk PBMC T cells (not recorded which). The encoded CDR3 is CASFGENQETQYF.